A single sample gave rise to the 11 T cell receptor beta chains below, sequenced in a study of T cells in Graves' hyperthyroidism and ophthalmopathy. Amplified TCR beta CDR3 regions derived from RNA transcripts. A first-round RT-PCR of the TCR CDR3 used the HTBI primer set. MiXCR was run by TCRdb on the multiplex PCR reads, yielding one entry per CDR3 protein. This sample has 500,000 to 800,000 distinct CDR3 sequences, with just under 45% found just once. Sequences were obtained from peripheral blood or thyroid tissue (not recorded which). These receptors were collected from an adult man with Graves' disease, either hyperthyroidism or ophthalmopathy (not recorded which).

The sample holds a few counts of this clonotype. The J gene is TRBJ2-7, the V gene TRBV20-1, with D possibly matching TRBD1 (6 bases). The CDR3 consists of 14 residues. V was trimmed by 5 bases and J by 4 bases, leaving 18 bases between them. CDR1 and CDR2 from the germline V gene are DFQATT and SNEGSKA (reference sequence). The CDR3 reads CSAQTGRHLYEQYF. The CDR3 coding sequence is TGCAGTGCTCAAACAGGGAGACACCTGTACGAGCAGTACTTC.

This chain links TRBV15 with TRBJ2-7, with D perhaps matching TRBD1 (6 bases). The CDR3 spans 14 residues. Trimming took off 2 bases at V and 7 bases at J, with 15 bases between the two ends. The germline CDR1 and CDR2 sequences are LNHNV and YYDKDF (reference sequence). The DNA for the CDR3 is TGTGCCACCAGCAGAAGGGGGTCTGGAGAGGAGCAGTACTTC. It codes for CATSRRGSGEEQYF.

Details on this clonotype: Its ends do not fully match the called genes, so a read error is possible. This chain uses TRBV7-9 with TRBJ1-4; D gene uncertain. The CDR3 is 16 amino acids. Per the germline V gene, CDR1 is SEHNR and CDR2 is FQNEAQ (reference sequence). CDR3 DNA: TGTGCCAGCAGCTTCCTCCCCGGGAGGGCTAATGGAAAACTGTTTTTT. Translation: CASSFLPGRANGKLFF.

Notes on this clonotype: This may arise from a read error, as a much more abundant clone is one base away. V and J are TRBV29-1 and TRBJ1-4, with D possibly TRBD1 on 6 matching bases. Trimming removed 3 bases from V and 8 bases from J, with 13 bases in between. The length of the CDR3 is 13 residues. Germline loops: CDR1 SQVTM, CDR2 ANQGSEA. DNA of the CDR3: TGCAGCGTTGATTACCAGGGGAGGGAAAAACTGTTTTTT. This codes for CSVDYQGREKLFF.

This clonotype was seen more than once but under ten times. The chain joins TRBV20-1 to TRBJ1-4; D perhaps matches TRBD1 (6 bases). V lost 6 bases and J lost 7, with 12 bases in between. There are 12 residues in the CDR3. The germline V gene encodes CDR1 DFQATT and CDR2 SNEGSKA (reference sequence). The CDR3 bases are TGCAGTGCGAGCCGCAGGGGTGAAAAACTGTTTTTT. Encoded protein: CSASRRGEKLFF.

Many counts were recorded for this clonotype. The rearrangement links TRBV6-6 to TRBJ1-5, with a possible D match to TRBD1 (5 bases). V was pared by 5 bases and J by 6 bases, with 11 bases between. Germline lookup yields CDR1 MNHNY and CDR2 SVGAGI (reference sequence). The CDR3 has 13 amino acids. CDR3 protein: CASSESGPQPQHF. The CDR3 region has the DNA TGTGCCAGCAGTGAATCGGGGCCTCAGCCCCAGCATTTT.

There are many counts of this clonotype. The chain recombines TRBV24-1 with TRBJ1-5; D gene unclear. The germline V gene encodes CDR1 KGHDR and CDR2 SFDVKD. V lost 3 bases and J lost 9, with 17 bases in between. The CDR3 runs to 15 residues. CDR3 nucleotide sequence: TGTGCCACCAGTGATCCGGCAGGCGACTGGGGGCCCCAGCATTTT. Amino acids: CATSDPAGDWGPQHF.

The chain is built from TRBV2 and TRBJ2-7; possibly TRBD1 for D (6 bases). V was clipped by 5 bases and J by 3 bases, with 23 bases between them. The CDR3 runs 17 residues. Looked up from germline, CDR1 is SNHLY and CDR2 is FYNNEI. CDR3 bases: TGTGCCAGCAGTTACAGGGCAGGGAGTAAGCTTGTCTACGAGCAGTACTTC. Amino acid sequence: CASSYRAGSKLVYEQYF.

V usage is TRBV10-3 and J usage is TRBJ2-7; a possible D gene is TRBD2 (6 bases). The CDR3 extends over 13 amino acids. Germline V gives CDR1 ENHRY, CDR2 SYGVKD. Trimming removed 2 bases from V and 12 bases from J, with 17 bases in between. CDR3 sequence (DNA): TGTGCCATCAGTGAGGGGGAGGTTTTGGGGCCGTACTTC. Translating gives CAISEGEVLGPYF.

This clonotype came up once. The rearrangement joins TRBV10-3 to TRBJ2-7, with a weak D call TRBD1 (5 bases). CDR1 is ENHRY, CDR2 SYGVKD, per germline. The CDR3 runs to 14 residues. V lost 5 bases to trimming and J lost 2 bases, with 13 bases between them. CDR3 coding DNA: TGTGCCATCAGTCCCAGGACACCCGCCTACGAGCAGTACTTC. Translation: CAISPRTPAYEQYF.

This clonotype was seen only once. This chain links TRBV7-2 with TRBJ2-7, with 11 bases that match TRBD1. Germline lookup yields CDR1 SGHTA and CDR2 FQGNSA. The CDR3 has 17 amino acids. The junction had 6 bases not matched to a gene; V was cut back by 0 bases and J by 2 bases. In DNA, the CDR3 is TGTGCCAGCAGCTTAGCGTTAGGGACAGGGGGTCCCTACGAGCAGTACTTC. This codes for CASSLALGTGGPYEQYF.